A single T cell receptor (beta chain) is shown here with its context. Its antigen is still unknown. No per-base quality is available; no much larger clone lies one base away. This record belongs to a study of identical twins (dated by TCRdb to the mid-2010s). A note on the overall study: To test whether fetal clonotypes persist, the study used deep sequencing on TCR alpha and beta repertoires from monozygotic twins, unrelated adults of various ages, and cord blood. To rule out contamination, replicate twin experiments were performed at different times with different library preparation protocols. Study-wide conclusions, independent of this receptor: In beta out-of-frame sequences, excess twin sharing was weaker, because having fewer shared sequences lowered the signal-to-noise ratio. Compared with coincidental sharing between unrelated individuals, an excess of low generation-probability sequences was observed among out-of-frame TCR alpha sequences shared between twins. Invariant T cells such as MAIT and iNKT could partly confound zero-insertion analyses, although diverse VJ usage argued against such confounding for most clonotypes. Recombination models systematically underestimated out-of-frame TCR alpha sharing in monozygotic twins but agreed with sharing between unrelated individuals. Because the same donors could not be followed over many years, the conclusions depended on cross-sectional statistical analysis. Abundant cord blood beta clonotypes had fewer insertions, young adult naive repertoires showed a similar but weaker trend, and memory repertoires showed no such trend.

Library creation used 5' RACE. The sequencing machine was an Illumina HiSeq 2000. Template switching introduced a universal primer binding site; the final cDNA contained a unique molecular identifier, enabling accurate counting of TCR cDNA molecules. Specific primers in the conserved constant-segment region were used to synthesize first-strand cDNA for the TCR alpha and beta chains. To control for contamination, each cDNA library was double barcoded with a SMART-Mk sample barcode plus Illumina barcodes. Two successive PCR steps introduced TruSeq adapter sequences along with Illumina sample barcodes. TCR alpha and beta cDNA libraries were sequenced on the Illumina HiSeq platform with custom primers. The paper's data handling went like this. MiGEC was used to process raw reads and extract unique molecular identifiers, and MiXCR was used to find CDR3 positions. For each individual, recombination models were inferred using an EM algorithm with the repgenHMM and IGoR tools. Shared clonotype analysis was performed with the tcR package in R, normalizing sharing by the product of cloneset sizes. To study raw recombination without the effects of thymic and clonal selection, out-of-frame nonproductive sequences were analyzed. The public reads were quality trimmed at Q25 with fastp and then assembled into clones with MiXCR by TCRdb, keeping productive beta chains. Each CDR3 protein appears once, grouped with its most common genes and DNA. The V and J calls shown here were made by TCRdb, not taken from the authors' results. The sample contains under 900,000 distinct CDR3 sequences, about 20% of them found a single time. Jointly, the top ten make up around 12% of the sample.

Only healthy Caucasian donors were included. Three pairs of female monozygotic twins, all aged about 18 to 30 years, were included in the twin cohort. Peripheral blood mononuclear cells were the source from which RNA for the TCR libraries was isolated. The same sample was also used in a study of T cells expressing NK-cell markers. As that second paper reports: TCR beta-chain repertoires were profiled in sorted CD3+CD56+NKG2C+, CD3+CD56+NKG2C- and CD3+CD56-NKG2C+ T-cell subsets from eight donors. Seven of the eight sequenced donors were HCMV-seropositive and one was HCMV-seronegative. To restrict sorting to alphabetaTCR-expressing T cells, an anti-gammadeltaTCR antibody was added in several experiments. For roughly six donors, the dominant CD3+CD56+NKG2C+ clonotypes were among the top 10 CD8+ clonotypes and accounted for about 1.0-7.0% of CD8+ T cells. Those dominant clonotypes were again the most abundant among CD3+CD56-NKG2C+ cells in a handful of donors, at about 25-65%. It remained unclear whether the expanded NKG2C-expressing T cell clones were specific for HCMV antigens. The eight sequenced donors were randomly selected healthy volunteers, three men and five women. HCMV serostatus was determined by detecting HCMV-specific IgG in serum with a commercial ELISA kit. For over 5 donors, bulk peripheral blood T-cell repertoires were also sequenced from unsorted PBMC. MIGEC was used to demultiplex reads and group the reads by UMI, and MiTCR was used to assemble and quantify clonotypes. Only TCR cDNA sequences supported by at least two reads were kept to exclude erroneous sequences. Downstream repertoire analysis used the tcR package, and clonotypes were matched across fractions by CDR3 nucleotide sequence plus V segment. VDJmatch was used to annotate antigen specificity against VDJdb, with one amino acid substitution in CDR3 allowed.

The receptor was isolated from a woman between 18 and 29 years old in good health. The sequenced sample consisted of PBMCs.

The CDR3 protein: CASSPSIGSGYEQYF. Read as DNA, the sequence is TGTGCCAGCAGCCCAAGTATAGGGAGCGGCTACGAGCAGTACTTC. The chain is made from TRBV7-2 and TRBJ2-7; TRBD2 is a possible D gene, resting on 5 matching bases. Its CDR3 holds 15 amino acids, cysteine through phenylalanine. CDR3 DNA only is kept here, 45 bases in frame from base 1. The germline V gene sets CDR1 to SGHTA and CDR2 to FQGNSA. V and J are truncated by 5 bases and 3 bases respectively, leaving an intervening sequence of 17 bases.